The rows below give T cell receptor beta chains drawn from one sample of a study of T-cell memory formation after mild COVID-19. From the 5' RACE reads, TCRdb called clonotypes with MiXCR, one entry per CDR3 protein. The sample includes roughly 400,000 distinct CDR3 sequences, 16% of them seen just once. The sequencing input was PBMCs or a T cell subset sorted from them (not recorded which). The source is a young man who had mild COVID-19 (a few samples of this study predate the infection). Cell type and time point are not known. Both conserved end residues are part of each CDR3. The D gene is left open where the match is weak. Clone size is not always given. Where it is, it says once, few, many or a class for expanded clones.

d_call: TRBD1
v_call: TRBV28
clone_size: NA
j_call: TRBJ2-5
cdr3_aa: CASREQGTYQETQYF
cdr3_nt: TGTGCCAGCAGGGAACAGGGGACCTACCAAGAGACCCAGTACTTC

d_call: NA
v_call: TRBV20-1
clone_size: NA
j_call: TRBJ2-2
cdr3_aa: CSARPTGSTGELFF
cdr3_nt: TGCAGTGCTAGGCCTACAGGGAGCACCGGGGAGCTGTTTTTT

d_call: NA
v_call: TRBV5-1
clone_size: few
j_call: TRBJ2-1
cdr3_aa: CASSLNRGANEQFF
cdr3_nt: TGCGCCAGCAGCTTGAATCGGGGGGCGAATGAGCAGTTCTTC

d_call: TRBD1
v_call: TRBV29-1
clone_size: few
j_call: TRBJ2-7
cdr3_aa: CSVEKTGMYEQYF
cdr3_nt: TGCAGCGTTGAAAAGACAGGGATGTACGAGCAGTACTTC

d_call: TRBD1
v_call: TRBV24-1
clone_size: NA
j_call: TRBJ2-5
cdr3_aa: CATSDNPTGGGETQYF
cdr3_nt: TGTGCCACCAGTGATAACCCAACAGGGGGCGGCGAGACCCAGTACTTC

d_call: TRBD1
v_call: TRBV2
clone_size: NA
j_call: TRBJ1-2
cdr3_aa: CASSESGGDGYTF
cdr3_nt: TGTGCCAGCAGTGAATCAGGGGGGGATGGCTACACCTTC

d_call: NA
v_call: TRBV18
clone_size: few
j_call: TRBJ1-2
cdr3_aa: CASSPRGVGGYTF
cdr3_nt: TGTGCCAGCTCACCAAGAGGGGTTGGAGGCTACACCTTC

d_call: TRBD2
v_call: TRBV28
clone_size: few
j_call: TRBJ2-5
cdr3_aa: CASETRTSPETQYF
cdr3_nt: TGTGCCAGCGAAACCCGGACTAGCCCAGAGACCCAGTACTTC

d_call: TRBD2
v_call: TRBV11-1
clone_size: few
j_call: TRBJ2-1
cdr3_aa: CASSLIPVQGGSNNEQFF
cdr3_nt: TGTGCCAGCAGCTTAATTCCCGTGCAGGGCGGGAGTAACAATGAGCAGTTCTTC

d_call: TRBD1
v_call: TRBV10-3
clone_size: NA
j_call: TRBJ2-7
cdr3_aa: CAISNPGQPPYEQYF
cdr3_nt: TGTGCCATTTCAAACCCGGGACAGCCACCCTACGAGCAGTACTTC

d_call: NA
v_call: TRBV4-3
clone_size: NA
j_call: TRBJ2-1
cdr3_aa: CASSQEQGSGEQFF
cdr3_nt: TGCGCCAGCAGCCAAGAGCAGGGATCTGGGGAGCAGTTCTTC

d_call: NA
v_call: TRBV10-3
clone_size: NA
j_call: TRBJ2-1
cdr3_aa: CAISEYGNNEQFF
cdr3_nt: TGTGCCATCAGTGAATATGGGAACAATGAGCAGTTCTTC

d_call: NA
v_call: TRBV4-3
clone_size: few
j_call: TRBJ2-5
cdr3_aa: CASSQDSGLKETQYF
cdr3_nt: TGCGCCAGCAGCCAAGATTCCGGATTGAAAGAGACCCAGTACTTC

d_call: TRBD1
v_call: TRBV5-1
clone_size: few
j_call: TRBJ1-2
cdr3_aa: CASSLEGGGIYGYTF
cdr3_nt: TGCGCCAGCAGCTTGGAAGGGGGCGGAATCTATGGCTACACCTTC

d_call: NA
v_call: TRBV7-2
clone_size: NA
j_call: TRBJ2-5
cdr3_aa: CASSFGTLGETQYF
cdr3_nt: TGTGCCAGCAGCTTCGGGACCCTAGGGGAGACCCAGTACTTC

d_call: NA
v_call: TRBV11-2
clone_size: NA
j_call: TRBJ2-5
cdr3_aa: CATGTQETQYF
cdr3_nt: TGTGCCACAGGGACCCAAGAGACCCAGTACTTC